This TCR beta chain was obtained from a study of blood T cells in healthy people across ages. Germline assignment: CDR1 DFQATT and CDR2 SNEGSKA (reference sequence). This CDR3 is 16 amino acids long. V was pared by 2 bases and J by 4 bases, with 15 bases between. For the second PCR, which ran for about 7 to 11 cycles, a sample-barcoded 5' primer and a J-beta primer mix were used. TCRdb recomputed calls from the 5' RACE reads with MiXCR, one row per CDR3 protein. The data contain 1.5 million to 2 million distinct CDR3 sequences, 28% of them singletons. The receptor was derived from a woman aged 25 to 45 in good health. The rearrangement uses TRBV20-1 and TRBJ2-6, with D tentatively TRBD2 (6 bases). Sequenced input: blood. As DNA, the CDR3 is TGCAGTGCTAGAAGATCGGAGGGGCTAGGGGCCAACGTCCTGACTTTC. Amino acid sequence: CSARRSEGLGANVLTF.